This T cell receptor (beta chain) emerged from a study of shared clonotypes between healthy human individuals. At the deep level, the assay was run. The protocol was immunoSEQ multiplex PCR, while the TCRdb copy is restricted to in-frame clones and leaves out a portion. The table lists 980,000 or so clones, around 80% of them singletons, with approximately 1.5% in the top ten. The trim removed 3 bases at V and 5 bases at J, leaving 4 bases unmatched. The CDR3 is 13 residues long. CDR1 is GTSNPN, CDR2 SVGIG, per germline (reference sequence). For this clone: Its antigen is not known.

Regarding the study as a whole: Donor clonotype sharing was expected to depend on sequencing depth. The naive CD4 repertoires of several donors were compared, and about 5% of clonotypes were shared.

This clonotype originated in a man aged 18 to 30 in good health. V usage is TRBV30 and J usage is TRBJ2-3, with TRBD1 identical over 8 bases. Source material: memory CD4+ T cells sorted from blood. Subset meaning: CD45RA-negative fraction. CDR3 in amino acids: CAWSGQGGDTQYF. The CDR3 DNA reads TGTGCCTGGAGCGGACAGGGCGGAGATACGCAGTATTTT.